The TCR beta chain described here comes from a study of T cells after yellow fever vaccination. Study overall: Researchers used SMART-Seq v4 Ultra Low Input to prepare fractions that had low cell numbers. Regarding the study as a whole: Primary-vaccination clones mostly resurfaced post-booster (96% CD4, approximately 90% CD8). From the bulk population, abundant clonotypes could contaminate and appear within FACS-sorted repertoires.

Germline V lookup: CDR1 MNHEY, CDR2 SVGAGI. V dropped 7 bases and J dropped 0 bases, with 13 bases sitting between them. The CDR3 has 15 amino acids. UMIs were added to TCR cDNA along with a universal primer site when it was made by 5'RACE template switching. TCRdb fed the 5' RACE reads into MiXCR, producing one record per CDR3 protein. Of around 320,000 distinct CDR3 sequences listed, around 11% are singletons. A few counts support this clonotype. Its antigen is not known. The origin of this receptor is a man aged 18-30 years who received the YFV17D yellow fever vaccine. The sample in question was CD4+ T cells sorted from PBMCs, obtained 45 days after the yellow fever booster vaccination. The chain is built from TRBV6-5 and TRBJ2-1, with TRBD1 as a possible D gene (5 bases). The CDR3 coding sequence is TGTGCCAGCATACGTCGACAGAGCTCCTACAATGAGCAGTTCTTC. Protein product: CASIRRQSSYNEQFF.